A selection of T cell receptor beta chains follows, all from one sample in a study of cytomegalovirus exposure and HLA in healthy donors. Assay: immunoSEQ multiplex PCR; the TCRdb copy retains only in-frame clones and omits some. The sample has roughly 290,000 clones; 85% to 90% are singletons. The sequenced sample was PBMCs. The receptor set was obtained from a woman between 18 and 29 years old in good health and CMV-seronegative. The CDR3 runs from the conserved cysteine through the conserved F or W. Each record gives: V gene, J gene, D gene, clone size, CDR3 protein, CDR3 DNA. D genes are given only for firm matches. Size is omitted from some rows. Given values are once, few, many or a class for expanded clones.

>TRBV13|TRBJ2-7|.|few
CASSLFTSGPYEQYF
TGTGCCAGCAGCTTATTTACGAGCGGGCCATACGAGCAGTACTTC
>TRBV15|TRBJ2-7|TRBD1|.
CATSITPTGWAEQYF
TGTGCCACCAGCATCACACCGACAGGGTGGGCCGAGCAGTACTTC
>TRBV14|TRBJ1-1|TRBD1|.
CASSREIARTGGMNTEAFF
TGTGCCAGCAGCCGAGAGATTGCCAGGACAGGGGGGATGAACACTGAAGCTTTCTTT
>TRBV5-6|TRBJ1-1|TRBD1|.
CASSRDRIPTEAFF
TGTGCCAGCAGCAGGGACAGGATTCCCACTGAAGCTTTCTTT
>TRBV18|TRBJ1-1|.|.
CASSPGLLNTEAFF
TGTGCCAGCTCACCGGGACTTTTGAACACTGAAGCTTTCTTT
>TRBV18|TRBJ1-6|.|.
CASSPQDSSGTYNSPLHF
TGTGCCAGCTCACCACAAGACTCCTCGGGTACCTATAATTCACCCCTCCACTTT
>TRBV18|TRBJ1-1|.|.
CASSLGEGNTEAFF
TGTGCCAGCTCACTAGGGGAAGGGAACACTGAAGCTTTCTTT
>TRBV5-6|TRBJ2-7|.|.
CASSSGGPYEQYF
TGTGCCAGCAGCTCCGGGGGACCCTACGAGCAGTACTTC
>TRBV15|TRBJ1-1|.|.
CATSSQQGTEAFF
TGTGCCACCAGCAGTCAACAGGGTACTGAAGCTTTCTTT
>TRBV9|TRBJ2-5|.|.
CASSPPQGRQQQYF
TGTGCCAGCAGCCCCCCCCAGGGCAGACAACAGCAGTACTTC
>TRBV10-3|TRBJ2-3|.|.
CAISENQAGTDTQYF
TGTGCCATCAGTGAGAACCAAGCAGGGACAGATACGCAGTATTTT
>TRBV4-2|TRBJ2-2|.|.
CASSQEGSAVPGELFF
TGTGCCAGCAGCCAAGAGGGTAGTGCGGTCCCCGGGGAGCTGTTTTTT
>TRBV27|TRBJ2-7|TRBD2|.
CASSTSGGPQREQYF
TGTGCCAGCAGCACTAGCGGGGGGCCCCAAAGGGAGCAGTACTTC
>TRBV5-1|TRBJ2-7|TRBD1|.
CASSQGTGVDF
TGCGCCAGCAGCCAAGGGACAGGGGTAGACTTC
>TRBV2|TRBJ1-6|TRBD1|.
CASSVKTGLSSPLHF
TGTGCCAGCAGTGTTAAGACAGGGTTAAGTTCACCCCTCCACTTT
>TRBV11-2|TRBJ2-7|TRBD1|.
CASSFSSGTDLSYEQYF
TGTGCCAGCAGCTTTTCCTCCGGGACAGACCTCTCCTACGAGCAGTACTTC
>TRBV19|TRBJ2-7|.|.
CASSKAGNYEQYF
TGTGCCAGTAGTAAGGCAGGGAACTACGAGCAGTACTTC
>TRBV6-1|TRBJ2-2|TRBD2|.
CASSGGLASLPGELFF
TGTGCCAGCAGTGGGGGACTAGCATCTTTGCCCGGGGAGCTGTTTTTT
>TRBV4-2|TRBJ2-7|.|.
CASSQEGLADSYEQYF
TGTGCCAGCAGCCAAGAGGGTTTGGCGGACTCCTACGAGCAGTACTTC
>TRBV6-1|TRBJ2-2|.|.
CASSVYRMGNTGELFF
TGTGCCAGCAGTGTATACAGAATGGGGAACACCGGGGAGCTGTTTTTT
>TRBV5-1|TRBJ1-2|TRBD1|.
CASSGGQGLGYTF
TGCGCCAGCAGCGGGGGACAGGGGTTAGGCTACACCTTC
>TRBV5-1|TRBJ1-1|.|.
CASSSGTLEAFF
TGCGCCAGCAGCTCGGGAACCTTAGAAGCTTTCTTT
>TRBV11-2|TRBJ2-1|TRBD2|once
CASSLRLRSGGSDEQFF
TGTGCCAGCAGCTTACGGCTGAGAAGCGGGGGTTCGGATGAGCAGTTCTTC
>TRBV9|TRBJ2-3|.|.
CASSVGGLLTDTQYF
TGTGCCAGCAGCGTAGGGGGCTTACTCACAGATACGCAGTATTTT
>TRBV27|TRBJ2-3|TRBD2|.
CASSPLYERGDSNTQYF
TGTGCCAGCAGTCCCCTTTACGAGCGGGGGGATTCAAATACGCAGTATTTT
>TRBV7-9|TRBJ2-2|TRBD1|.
CASSFTLTGGQNTGELFF
TGTGCCAGCAGCTTCACACTAACAGGGGGACAGAACACCGGGGAGCTGTTTTTT
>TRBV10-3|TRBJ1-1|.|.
CAISESEVGNTEAFF
TGTGCCATCAGTGAGTCGGAGGTCGGGAACACTGAAGCTTTCTTT
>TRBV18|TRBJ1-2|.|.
CASSMEGRAGYGYTF
TGTGCCAGCTCTATGGAGGGCAGGGCAGGCTATGGCTACACCTTC
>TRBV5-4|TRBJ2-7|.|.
CASSWEDKYEQYF
TGTGCCAGCAGCTGGGAGGACAAATACGAGCAGTACTTC
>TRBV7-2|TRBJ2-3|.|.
CASKKAGHTDTQYF
TGTGCCAGCAAAAAGGCGGGGCACACAGATACGCAGTATTTT
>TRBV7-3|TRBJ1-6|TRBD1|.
CASSPGQGWNSPLHF
TGTGCCAGCAGCCCCGGACAGGGGTGGAATTCACCCCTCCACTTT
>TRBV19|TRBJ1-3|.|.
CASSPLDRAGNTIYF
TGTGCCAGTAGTCCGCTGGATCGGGCTGGAAACACCATATATTTT
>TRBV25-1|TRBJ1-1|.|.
CASVDPRSVTEAFF
TGTGCCAGCGTCGACCCTAGGAGTGTTACTGAAGCTTTCTTT
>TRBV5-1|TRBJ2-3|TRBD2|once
CASSPIRGGRGDTQYF
TGCGCCAGCAGCCCGATCCGGGGGGGACGAGGGGATACGCAGTATTTT
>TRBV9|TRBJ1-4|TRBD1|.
CASSVGIGTGGEKLFF
TGTGCCAGCAGCGTAGGAATCGGGACAGGGGGTGAAAAACTGTTTTTT
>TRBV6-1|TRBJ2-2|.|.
CASSARDTSNTGELFF
TGTGCCAGCAGTGCCCGGGACACCTCGAACACCGGGGAGCTGTTTTTT
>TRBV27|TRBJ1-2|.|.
CASKKLEPSSGYTF
TGTGCCAGCAAAAAACTGGAGCCTTCGTCGGGCTACACCTTC
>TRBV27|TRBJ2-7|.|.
CASSLFRGGHEQYF
TGTGCCAGCAGTTTATTCCGAGGTGGCCACGAGCAGTACTTC
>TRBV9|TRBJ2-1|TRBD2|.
CASSVAAGGTLYNEQFF
TGTGCCAGCAGCGTAGCGGCGGGGGGCACCCTCTACAATGAGCAGTTCTTC
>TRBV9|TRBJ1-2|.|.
CASSVGEREVNGYTF
TGTGCCAGCAGCGTAGGAGAGCGAGAAGTTAATGGCTACACCTTC